This T cell receptor (beta chain) was profiled in a study of blood T cell repertoires in COVID-19. As originally analysed: Estimated nucleated cell counts came from reference gene primer amplification. Measured with immunoSEQ multiplex PCR; TCRdb has only the in-frame clones, and not every one. V, J and clone size derive from that table, while D and trimming were established from the DNA sequence. The sample records 200,000 or so clones, around 80% being singletons. The clonotype was recovered from a woman aged 80 or older with COVID-19, enrolled during active disease. Sequenced: peripheral blood.

CDR3 coding DNA: TGTGCCTGGGGGCAGGGGGCCGGTTCACCCCTCCACTTT. Translation: CAWGQGAGSPLHF. The V call is TRBV30, the J call TRBJ1-6; 8 bases fit TRBD1. The CDR3 is 13 residues long. The germline V gene has CDR1 GTSNPN and CDR2 SVGIG (reference sequence). V lost 5 bases and J lost 9; bases outside the gene matches: 6.